The entry below gives a single T cell receptor beta chain sequence along with its context. Sequencing was performed with immunoSEQ multiplex PCR; in TCRdb, only in-frame clones are kept and a portion is missing. Found here are about 70,000 clones, about 90% of them singletons; the top ten hold around 2%. The source of the sample is a study of OX40 agonist ivuxolimab in advanced cancers. The trim removed 6 bases at V and 4 bases at J, leaving 7 bases unmatched. The CDR3 totals 15 residues. CDR1 is MNHNS, CDR2 SASEGT, per germline. Sequencing was performed on CD4+ or CD8+ T cells sorted from blood, taken in a trial of the OX40 agonist ivuxolimab. This receptor was identified in an adult with an advanced solid tumor such as melanoma, head and neck, liver or kidney cancer. The chain joins TRBV6-1 to TRBJ2-7; TRBD1 aligns across 12 bases. This CDR3 is CASRAGTGGRYEQYF. In DNA, the CDR3 is TGTGCCAGCAGAGCCGGGACAGGGGGCAGGTACGAGCAGTACTTC.